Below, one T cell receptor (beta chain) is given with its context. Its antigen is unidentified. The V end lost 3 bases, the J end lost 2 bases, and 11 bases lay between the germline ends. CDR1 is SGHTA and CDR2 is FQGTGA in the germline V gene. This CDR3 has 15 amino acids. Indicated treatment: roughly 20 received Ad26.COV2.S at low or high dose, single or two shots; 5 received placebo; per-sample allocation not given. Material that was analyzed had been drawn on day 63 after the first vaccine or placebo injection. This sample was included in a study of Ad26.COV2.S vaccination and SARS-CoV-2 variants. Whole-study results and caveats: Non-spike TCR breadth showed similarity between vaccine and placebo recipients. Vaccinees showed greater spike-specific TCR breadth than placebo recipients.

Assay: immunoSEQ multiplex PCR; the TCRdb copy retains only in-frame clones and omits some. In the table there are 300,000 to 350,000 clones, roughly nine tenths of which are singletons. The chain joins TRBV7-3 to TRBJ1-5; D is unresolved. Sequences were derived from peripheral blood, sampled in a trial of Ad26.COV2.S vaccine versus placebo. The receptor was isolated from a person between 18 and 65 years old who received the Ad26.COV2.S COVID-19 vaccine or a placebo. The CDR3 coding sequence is TGTGCCAGCAGCTTCGGCCCGACCGGCAATCAGCCCCAGCATTTT. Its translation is CASSFGPTGNQPQHF.